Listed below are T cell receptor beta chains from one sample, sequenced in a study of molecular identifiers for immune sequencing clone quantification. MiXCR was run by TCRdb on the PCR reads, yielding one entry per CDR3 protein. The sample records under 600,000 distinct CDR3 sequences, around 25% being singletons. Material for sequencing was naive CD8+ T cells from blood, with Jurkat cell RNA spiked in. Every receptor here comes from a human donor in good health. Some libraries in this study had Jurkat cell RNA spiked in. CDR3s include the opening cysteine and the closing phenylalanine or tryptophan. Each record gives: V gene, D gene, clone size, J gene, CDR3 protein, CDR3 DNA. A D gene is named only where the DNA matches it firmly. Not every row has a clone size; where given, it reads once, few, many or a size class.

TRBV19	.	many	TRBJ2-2	CASSMSRTNTGELFF	TGTGCCAGTAGTATGAGCAGGACCAACACCGGGGAGCTGTTTTTT
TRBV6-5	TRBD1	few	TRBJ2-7	CASSPRDRFYEQYF	TGTGCCAGCAGTCCCCGGGACAGGTTCTACGAGCAGTACTTC
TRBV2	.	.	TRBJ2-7	CVSSDPAGITYEQYF	TGTGTCAGCAGTGATCCCGCAGGGATCACCTACGAGCAGTACTTC
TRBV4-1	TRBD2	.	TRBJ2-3	CASSQEGTSGTGTDTQYF	TGCGCCAGCAGCCAAGAGGGGACTAGCGGGACCGGCACAGATACGCAGTATTTT
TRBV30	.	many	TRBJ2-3	CAWRDRSTDTQYF	TGTGCCTGGAGGGACAGAAGCACAGATACGCAGTATTTT
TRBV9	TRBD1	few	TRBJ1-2	CASSPPRDSIYGYTF	TGTGCCAGCAGCCCCCCGCGGGACAGCATATATGGCTACACCTTC
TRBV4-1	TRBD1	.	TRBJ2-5	CASSNTEQGQGLGHF	TGCGCCAGCAGCAACACGGAACAGGGGCAGGGGCTTGGACACTTC
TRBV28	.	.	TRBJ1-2	CASSPRTRPSAYGYTF	TGTGCCAGCAGCCCCCGGACGAGGCCCTCCGCCTATGGCTACACCTTC
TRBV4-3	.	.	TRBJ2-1	CTSSEARGMGEQFF	TGCACCAGCAGCGAAGCCAGAGGCATGGGGGAGCAGTTCTTC
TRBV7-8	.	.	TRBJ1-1	CASGDRWNTEAFF	TGTGCCAGCGGCGATCGGTGGAACACTGAAGCTTTCTTT
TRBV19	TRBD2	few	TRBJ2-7	CASSIGTSGGRSYEQYF	TGTGCCAGTAGTATCGGGACTAGCGGGGGCCGCTCCTACGAGCAGTACTTC
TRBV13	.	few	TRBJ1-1	CATAGGDTEAFF	TGTGCCACCGCTGGGGGAGACACTGAAGCTTTCTTT
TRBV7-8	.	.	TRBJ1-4	CASTPDGNNEKLFF	TGTGCCAGCACCCCGGACGGAAATAATGAAAAACTGTTTTTT
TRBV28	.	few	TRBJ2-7	CASARLDARGYEQYF	TGTGCCAGCGCGCGATTGGACGCTAGAGGCTACGAGCAGTACTTC
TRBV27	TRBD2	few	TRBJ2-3	CASSSLRTSGRGDTQYF	TGTGCCAGCAGTTCTCTCCGGACTAGCGGGAGAGGAGATACGCAGTATTTT
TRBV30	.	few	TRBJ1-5	CAWSVGYGDSPQHF	TGTGCCTGGAGTGTAGGGTACGGGGATTCGCCCCAGCATTTT
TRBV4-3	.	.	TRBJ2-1	CASSQEGASWANEQFF	TGCGCCAGCAGCCAAGAGGGGGCCTCATGGGCCAATGAGCAGTTCTTC
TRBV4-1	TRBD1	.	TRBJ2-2	CASSQVEQGAGELFF	TGCGCCAGCAGCCAAGTTGAACAGGGGGCCGGGGAGCTGTTTTTT
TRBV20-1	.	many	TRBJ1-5	CSVPGLLDQPQHF	TGCAGTGTACCGGGACTCCTGGATCAGCCCCAGCATTTT
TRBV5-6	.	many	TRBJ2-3	CASSWTITDTQYF	TGTGCCAGCAGCTGGACGATTACAGATACGCAGTATTTT
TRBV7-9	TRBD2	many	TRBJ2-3	CASSFPKTWTSGNTDTQYF	TGTGCCAGCAGCTTCCCGAAAACGTGGACTAGCGGAAACACAGATACGCAGTATTTT
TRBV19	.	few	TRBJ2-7	CATSWGRETYEQYF	TGTGCCACCTCCTGGGGTCGGGAAACCTACGAGCAGTACTTC
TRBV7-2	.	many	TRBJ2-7	CASSLGGLSYEQYF	TGTGCCAGCAGCTTAGGAGGGCTTTCCTACGAGCAGTACTTC
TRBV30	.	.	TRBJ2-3	CAWSVHTNTDTQYF	TGTGCCTGGAGTGTTCACACTAACACAGATACGCAGTATTTT
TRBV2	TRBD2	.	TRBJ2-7	CASSEPSGRVYEQYF	TGTGCCAGCAGTGAGCCTAGCGGGAGGGTCTACGAGCAGTACTTC
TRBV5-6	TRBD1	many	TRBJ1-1	CASSLMTGPMNTEAFF	TGTGCCAGCAGCTTGATGACAGGGCCAATGAACACTGAAGCTTTCTTT
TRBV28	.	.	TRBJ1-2	CASSLSQGIVVYGYTF	TGTGCCAGCAGTTTATCGCAGGGTATTGTAGTCTATGGCTACACCTTC
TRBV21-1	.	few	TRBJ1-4	CASSKVEGSHANEKLFF	TGTGCCAGCAGCAAAGTCGAGGGGTCGCATGCTAATGAAAAACTGTTTTTT
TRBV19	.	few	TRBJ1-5	CASSTSLSPGSNQPQHF	TGTGCCAGTAGTACCTCACTCAGCCCGGGAAGCAATCAGCCCCAGCATTTT
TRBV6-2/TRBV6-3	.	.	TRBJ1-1	CASSYPGILTEAFF	TGTGCCAGCAGTTACCCGGGGATTTTGACTGAAGCTTTCTTT
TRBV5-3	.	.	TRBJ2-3	CTSSSTPSSTDTQYF	TGTACCAGCAGCTCGACCCCGAGTAGCACAGATACGCAGTATTTT
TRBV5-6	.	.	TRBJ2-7	CASSSLAEQYF	TGTGCCAGCAGCTCCCTCGCCGAGCAGTACTTC
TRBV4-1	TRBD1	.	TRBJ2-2	CASSQERQGHTGELFF	TGCGCCAGCAGCCAAGAAAGACAGGGGCATACCGGGGAGCTGTTTTTT
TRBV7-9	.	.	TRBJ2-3	CASSLVPSAITDAQYF	TGTGCCAGCAGCTTAGTTCCTAGCGCGATCACAGATGCGCAGTATTTT
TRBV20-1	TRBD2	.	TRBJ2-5	CSARDGAGVEETQYF	TGCAGTGCTAGAGATGGAGCGGGAGTTGAAGAGACCCAGTACTTC
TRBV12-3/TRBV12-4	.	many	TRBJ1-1	CASSLASTTEAFF	TGTGCCAGCAGCCTGGCGTCAACCACTGAAGCTTTCTTT
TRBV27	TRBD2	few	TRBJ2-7	CASSLVGGSAVYEQYF	TGTGCCAGCAGTTTAGTGGGCGGGAGTGCGGTCTACGAGCAGTACTTC
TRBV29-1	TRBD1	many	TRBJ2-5	CSAWTGHQETQYF	TGCAGCGCCTGGACAGGGCATCAAGAGACCCAGTACTTC
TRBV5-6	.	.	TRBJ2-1	CASSLRALGRGGEQFF	TGTGCCAGCAGCTTGCGGGCCCTCGGAAGGGGCGGTGAGCAGTTCTTC
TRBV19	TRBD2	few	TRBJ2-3	CASSIDGTSGTDTQYF	TGTGCCAGTAGTATAGACGGGACTAGCGGAACAGATACGCAGTATTTT
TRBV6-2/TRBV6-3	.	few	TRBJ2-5	CASSYLGGSQETQYF	TGTGCCAGCAGTTACTTGGGGGGATCCCAAGAGACCCAGTACTTC
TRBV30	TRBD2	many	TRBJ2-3	CAWSSGGSTDTQYF	TGTGCCTGGAGTAGCGGGGGGTCGACAGATACGCAGTATTTT
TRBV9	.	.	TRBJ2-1	CASSPGQDNEQFF	TGTGCCAGCAGCCCAGGACAAGACAATGAGCAGTTCTTC
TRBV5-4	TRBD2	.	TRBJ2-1	CASSQQRGVLDEQFF	TGTGCCAGCAGCCAGCAGCGGGGGGTTCTCGATGAGCAGTTCTTC
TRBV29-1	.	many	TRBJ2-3	CSVAIHGGADTQYF	TGCAGCGTTGCAATCCACGGTGGGGCAGATACGCAGTATTTT
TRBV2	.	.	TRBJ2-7	CASIESSGDFLYAQYF	TGTGCCAGCATAGAATCCAGCGGAGATTTCCTCTACGCGCAGTACTTC
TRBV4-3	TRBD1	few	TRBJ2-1	CASSPSRGRSYNEQFF	TGCGCCAGCAGCCCGTCGAGGGGGCGCTCCTACAATGAGCAGTTCTTC
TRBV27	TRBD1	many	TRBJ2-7	CASRPIPRDRGLYEQYF	TGTGCCAGCAGGCCTATCCCCCGGGACAGGGGGCTGTACGAGCAGTACTTC